Listed here are 27 T cell receptor beta chains from one sample, sequenced in a study of OX40 agonist ivuxolimab in advanced cancers. Profiled with immunoSEQ multiplex PCR; TCRdb holds only in-frame clones, not every one. The sample lists 80,000 or so clones; about 93% were seen once. The sequences come from CD4+ or CD8+ T cells sorted from blood, collected in a trial of the OX40 agonist ivuxolimab. Receptors were obtained from an adult with an advanced solid tumor such as melanoma, head and neck, liver or kidney cancer.

The sample holds a few counts of this clone. The chain links TRBV19 to TRBJ1-5; D call uncertain. Trimming took 7 bases from V and 8 from J, leaving 0 bases between them. Germline CDR1 LNHDA, CDR2 SQIVND (reference sequence). The CDR3 runs to 8 residues. This CDR3 is CASKPQHF. The CDR3 DNA sequence: TGTGCCAGTAAGCCCCAGCATTTT.

The CDR3 protein is CASSPVSGSDQPQHF. In DNA form, the CDR3 reads TGCGCCAGCAGCCCCGTCTCGGGGTCCGATCAGCCCCAGCATTTT. This chain uses TRBV5-1 with TRBJ1-5; D not resolved. CDR3 length: 15 amino acids. Germline V gene lookup returns CDR1 SGHRS and CDR2 YFSETQ. The V end lost 4 bases, the J end lost 5 bases, and 16 bases lay between the germline ends.

Only a few counts were recorded for this clone. The sample has other DNA sequences that encode this CDR3 too. This sequence joins TRBV29-1 and TRBJ2-3; 8 positions match TRBD1. With 5 bases clipped from V and 0 bases from J, the junction kept 1 base outside the gene matches. In germline, CDR1 is SQVTM, CDR2 ANQGSEA. The CDR3 loop spans 13 amino acids. The CDR3 region is CSVRQGSTDTQYF. Written as DNA, the CDR3 is TGCAGCGTTCGACAGGGGAGCACAGATACGCAGTATTTT.

V gene TRBV2 combines with J gene TRBJ1-5; D is unresolved. V lost 8 bases, J lost 0 bases, and 5 bases lay in between. The germline gives CDR1 SNHLY, CDR2 FYNNEI. The CDR3 contains 12 residues. The DNA of the CDR3 is TGTGCCAGCGCTTATAGCAATCAGCCCCAGCATTTT. This translates into CASAYSNQPQHF.

CDR3 nucleotides: TGCAGCGACACTCGACAGATAGCAGGTCAAGCTTTCTTT. This encodes CSDTRQIAGQAFF. The V gene is TRBV29-1, the J gene TRBJ1-1, with D possibly TRBD1 on 5 matching bases. The CDR3 spans 13 residues. V lost 7 bases and J lost 9, with 21 bases in between. Looked up from germline, CDR1 is SQVTM and CDR2 is ANQGSEA.

The rearrangement uses TRBV6-6 and TRBJ1-4; tentatively, D is TRBD1 (6 bases). The CDR3 covers 14 residues. Per the germline V gene, CDR1 is MNHNY and CDR2 is SVGAGI (reference sequence). Trimming stripped 5 bases from V and 5 bases from J, with 12 bases between. CDR3 sequence: CASSTGSQNEKLFF. CDR3 nucleotide sequence: TGTGCCAGCAGTACAGGGAGTCAAAATGAAAAACTGTTTTTT.

J is TRBJ1-2 and V is TRBV30, with D possibly being TRBD1 (5 bases). Germline assignment: CDR1 GTSNPN and CDR2 SVGIG (reference sequence). V was cut by 4 bases and J by 2 bases, with 17 bases left in between. CDR3 length: 15 amino acids. The DNA for the CDR3 is TGTGCCTGGAATATCCATAGGGGACCCAACTATGGCTACACCTTC. Protein product: CAWNIHRGPNYGYTF.

This chain links TRBV7-3 with TRBJ2-5; no reliable D call. V gave up 2 bases and J gave up 3 bases, with 7 bases separating them. The germline gives CDR1 SGHTA, CDR2 FQGTGA. This CDR3 contains 13 residues. This CDR3 is CASSLGAKETQYF. The DNA for the CDR3 is TGTGCCAGCAGCTTAGGCGCGAAAGAGACCCAGTACTTC.

J is TRBJ1-4 and V is TRBV28, with 9 bases that match TRBD1. CDR1 and CDR2 (germline): MDHEN, SYDVKM. Unmatched junction bases numbered 10, after V lost 6 bases and J lost 2 bases. This CDR3 comprises 17 residues. The CDR3 spells CASRPGQGIATNEKLFF. CDR3 in DNA: TGTGCCAGCAGACCGGGACAGGGAATAGCTACTAATGAAAAACTGTTTTTT.

The V and J genes are TRBV5-1 and TRBJ1-6, with D possibly matching TRBD1 (5 bases). The V end was cut by 5 bases, the J end by 8 bases, with 11 bases between. The germline V gene has CDR1 SGHRS and CDR2 YFSETQ. The length of the CDR3 is 13 residues. As DNA, the CDR3 is TGCGCCAGCAGTGTAGGGGAGGATTCACCCCTCCACTTT. Amino acid sequence: CASSVGEDSPLHF.

CDR3 DNA sequence: TGTGCCAGTAGTATGGGGAACATTCAGTACTTC. Its translation: CASSMGNIQYF. V gene TRBV19 combines with J gene TRBJ2-4; unclear D gene. In germline, CDR1 is LNHDA, CDR2 SQIVND (reference sequence). CDR3 length equals 11 residues. Trimming cost V 3 bases and J 7 bases, with 4 bases left between them.

This chain links TRBV7-8 with TRBJ1-3; D perhaps matches TRBD1 (5 bases). The CDR3 length is 16 residues. Trimming pared 5 bases from V and 2 bases from J, leaving 16 bases between. Germline CDR1 is SGHVS and CDR2 is FQNEAQ. The CDR3 bases are TGTGCCAGCAGCCCGGTCCAGGGAAACGCTGGAAACACCATATATTTT. This sequence encodes CASSPVQGNAGNTIYF.

The CDR3 DNA reads as TGTGCCAGCAGTGACGGCGGGCGAATCAATGAGCAGTTCTTC. This sequence encodes CASSDGGRINEQFF. The V and J genes are TRBV6-4 and TRBJ2-1, with TRBD2 as a possible D gene (5 bases). The CDR3 extends over 14 amino acids. V lost 2 bases to trimming and J lost 6 bases, with 11 bases between them. CDR1 MRHNA and CDR2 SNTAGT come from the germline V gene.

V gene TRBV5-1 combines with J gene TRBJ2-3; weak D call: TRBD1 (5 bases). Germline V gene sequence: CDR1 SGHRS, CDR2 YFSETQ. The CDR3 contains 15 residues. Trimming left V 2 bases short and J 2 bases short, with 12 bases between. The CDR3 spells CASSFGATVTDTQYF. CDR3 in DNA: TGCGCCAGCAGCTTTGGGGCGACAGTCACAGATACGCAGTATTTT.

This chain joins TRBV7-3 and TRBJ2-2, with 7 bases fitting TRBD1. Trimming cost V 4 bases and J 0 bases; bases outside gene matches: 11. Germline CDR1 reads SGHTA; CDR2 reads FQGTGA. CDR3 length equals 18 residues. The CDR3 is CASSWVGGYGSNTGELFF. The DNA of the CDR3 is TGTGCCAGCAGCTGGGTAGGGGGCTATGGATCGAACACCGGGGAGCTGTTTTTT.

The rearrangement uses TRBV4-3 and TRBJ1-1, with a weak D call TRBD1 (6 bases). The CDR3 sequence is 16 residues long. Trimming shortened V by 0 bases and J by 2 bases, and 13 bases separated the two germline ends. Germline assignment: CDR1 LGHNA and CDR2 YSLEER. This CDR3 is CASSQEPQGGNTEAFF. CDR3 sequence (DNA): TGCGCCAGCAGCCAAGAACCACAAGGGGGAAACACTGAAGCTTTCTTT.

This chain links TRBV28 with TRBJ1-2; maybe TRBD1 (6 bases). This CDR3 has 13 residues. The V and J ends lost 2 bases and 9 bases respectively, with 13 bases between them. Per germline, CDR1 MDHEN and CDR2 SYDVKM. This chain's CDR3 is CASSLGGALSYTF. The CDR3 DNA sequence: TGTGCCAGCAGTTTAGGGGGGGCGCTCAGCTACACCTTC.

The V gene is TRBV19, the J gene TRBJ1-2; 7 bases agree with TRBD1. Germline trimming cut 3 bases from V and 6 bases from J; bases unmatched to any gene: 4. Germline-derived CDR1 and CDR2 are LNHDA and SQIVND (reference sequence). This CDR3 is 13 amino acids long. The CDR3: CASSIARGNGYTF. The CDR3 DNA reads as TGTGCCAGTAGTATCGCCAGGGGGAATGGCTACACCTTC.

The chain recombines TRBV18 with TRBJ2-7; 11 positions match TRBD1. The CDR3 runs to 14 residues. V trimming: 6 bases; J trimming: 6 bases; junction bases outside the gene matches: 7. Germline V lookup: CDR1 KGHSH, CDR2 LQKENI. The CDR3 loop reads CASSLPGTGGEQYF. The CDR3 DNA reads TGTGCCAGCTCTTTACCGGGGACAGGGGGCGAGCAGTACTTC.

The chain combines TRBV6-1 with TRBJ1-4; D possibly corresponds to TRBD1 (5 bases). Germline V gives CDR1 MNHNS, CDR2 SASEGT. The CDR3 consists of 15 residues. The V and J ends lost 7 bases and 8 bases respectively, with 20 bases between them. CDR3 nucleotides: TGTGCCAGCACCTCATTGGCTGCGGGGACCGAAAAACTGTTTTTT. It translates to CASTSLAAGTEKLFF.

This chain uses TRBV6-6 with TRBJ2-3; unclear D gene. Germline CDR1 and CDR2: MNHNY and SVGAGI (reference sequence). V was pared by 6 bases and J by 1 base, with 14 bases between. The CDR3 covers 15 residues. This chain's CDR3 is CASRPRGPRTDTQYF. CDR3 DNA sequence: TGTGCCAGCAGGCCGCGAGGACCGCGCACAGATACGCAGTATTTT.

CDR3 in DNA: TGTGCCATTAGGGGGCGCTCACAAACGGAGCAGTACTTC. Residues: CAIRGRSQTEQYF. The chain is built from TRBV10-3 and TRBJ2-5, with 7 bases matching TRBD1. This CDR3 has 13 residues. V dropped 9 bases and J dropped 11; count of bases not matched to a gene: 15. Germline CDR1 ENHRY, CDR2 SYGVKD.

The V and J genes are TRBV5-6 and TRBJ1-1; D perhaps matches TRBD1 (5 bases). Trimming stripped 3 bases from V and 3 bases from J, with 15 bases between. Germline assignment: CDR1 SGHDT and CDR2 YYEEEE. This CDR3 is built from 15 residues. CDR3 region: CASSWAGTRHTEAFF. The DNA for the CDR3 is TGTGCCAGCAGCTGGGCCGGGACCCGGCACACTGAAGCTTTCTTT.

The V and J genes are TRBV18 and TRBJ2-7; 11 positions agree with TRBD1. Germline assignment: CDR1 KGHSH and CDR2 LQKENI. Trimming cost V 2 bases and J 4 bases; bases outside gene matches: 1. CDR3 length equals 14 residues. CDR3 sequence (DNA): TGTGCCAGCTCACCAGGGACAGGGGGATACGAGCAGTACTTC. This translates into CASSPGTGGYEQYF.

This clone has just one count. The chain carries TRBV5-1 and TRBJ2-7; 12 bases line up with TRBD1. The CDR3 is made up of 15 amino acids. V lost 4 bases to trimming and J lost 2 bases; unmatched junction nucleotides: 4. The germline V gene has CDR1 SGHRS and CDR2 YFSETQ. The CDR3 region has the DNA TGCGCCAGCAGCATCGGGACAGGGGGCGCCTACGAGCAGTACTTC. Translating gives CASSIGTGGAYEQYF.

The rearrangement joins TRBV28 to TRBJ2-7; 8 bases align to TRBD1. This CDR3 is built from 15 residues. The junction had 9 bases not matched to a gene; V was cut back by 6 bases and J by 2 bases. CDR1 is MDHEN and CDR2 is SYDVKM in the germline V gene. CDR3 bases: TGTGCCAGCAGCTCCGGACAGGGTCCCCCCTACGAGCAGTACTTC. Its protein is CASSSGQGPPYEQYF. Full variable domain (outside the CDR3, taken from reference TRBV28 and TRBJ2-7): DVKVTQSSRYLVKRTGEKVFLECVQDMDHENMFWYRQDPGLGLRLIYFSYDVKMKEKGDIPEGYSVSREKKERFSLILESASTNQTSMYLCASSSGQGPPYEQYFGPGTRLTVT.

As DNA, the CDR3 is TGTGCCAGTAGTATAGGACTAGCGGGAGAGACCCAGTACTTC. Amino acids: CASSIGLAGETQYF. The V gene is TRBV19, the J gene TRBJ2-5, with 10 bases identical to TRBD2. The germline V gene has CDR1 LNHDA and CDR2 SQIVND (reference sequence). The CDR3 consists of 14 residues. After removal of 1 base from V and 4 bases from J, the junction contained 0 bases not matched to a gene.